The 4 T cell receptor beta chains in this list originate from one sample, sequenced in a study of OX40 agonist ivuxolimab in advanced cancers. Data came from immunoSEQ multiplex PCR; TCRdb stores just in-frame clones and leaves some out. Counted here are approximately 82,000 clones, over 80% occurring once; the ten biggest clones make up more than 0.45%. The sequenced sample was CD4+ or CD8+ T cells sorted from blood, obtained in a trial of the OX40 agonist ivuxolimab. The receptor set was obtained from an adult with an advanced solid tumor such as melanoma, head and neck, liver or kidney cancer.

This chain joins TRBV6-6 and TRBJ1-2, with D maybe TRBD1 (6 bases). V lost 10 bases and J lost 4, with 19 bases in between. Looked up from germline, CDR1 is MNHNY and CDR2 is SVGAGI (reference sequence). CDR3 length: 14 amino acids. The CDR3 loop reads CATRVGGGGYGYTF. The CDR3 coding sequence is TGTGCCACCAGGGTTGGAGGGGGGGGCTATGGCTACACCTTC.

This clone was counted a few times. The gene calls are TRBV21-1 and TRBJ1-4; the D call in the table, TRBD1, was not verified against the DNA. TRBV21-1 is given as a pseudogene. This CDR3 has 14 residues. Here the CDR3 reads CASRGQSRREKLFF. The CDR3 DNA is TGTGCCAGCAGGGGACAATCCCGGCGTGAAAAACTGTTTTTT.

CDR3 DNA: TGCGCCAGCAGCTCCGGGACGGGGATGGGGGCCTACGAGCAGTACTTC. Translating gives CASSSGTGMGAYEQYF. The rearrangement uses TRBV5-1 and TRBJ2-7; D may match TRBD1 or TRBD2 (5 bases each). V dropped 3 bases and J dropped 2 bases, with 18 bases sitting between them. Germline CDR1 SGHRS, CDR2 YFSETQ. This CDR3 contains 16 residues.

The chain employs TRBV28 and TRBJ1-5; D not certain. With 3 bases removed from V and 3 bases from J, the gap between germline ends came to 9 bases. CDR3 length: 14 residues. Germline V gives CDR1 MDHEN, CDR2 SYDVKM. The CDR3 reads CASSFGGINQPQHF. Here the CDR3 DNA reads TGTGCCAGCAGTTTTGGAGGGATCAATCAGCCCCAGCATTTT. The complete variable domain, with remaining parts taken from reference TRBV28 and TRBJ1-5, reads DVKVTQSSRYLVKRTGEKVFLECVQDMDHENMFWYRQDPGLGLRLIYFSYDVKMKEKGDIPEGYSVSREKKERFSLILESASTNQTSMYLCASSFGGINQPQHFGDGTRLSIL.